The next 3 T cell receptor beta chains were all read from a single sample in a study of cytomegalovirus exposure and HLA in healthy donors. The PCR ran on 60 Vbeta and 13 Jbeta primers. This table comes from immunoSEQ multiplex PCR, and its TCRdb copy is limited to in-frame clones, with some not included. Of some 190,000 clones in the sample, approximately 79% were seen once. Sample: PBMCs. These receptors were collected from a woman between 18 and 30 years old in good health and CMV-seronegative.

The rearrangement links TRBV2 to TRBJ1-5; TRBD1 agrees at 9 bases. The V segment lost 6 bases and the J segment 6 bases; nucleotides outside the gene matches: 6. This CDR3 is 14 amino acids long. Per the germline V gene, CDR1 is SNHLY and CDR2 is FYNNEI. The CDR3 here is CASRDGQGSQPQHF. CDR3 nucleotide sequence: TGTGCCAGCAGAGACGGACAGGGGTCTCAGCCCCAGCATTTT.

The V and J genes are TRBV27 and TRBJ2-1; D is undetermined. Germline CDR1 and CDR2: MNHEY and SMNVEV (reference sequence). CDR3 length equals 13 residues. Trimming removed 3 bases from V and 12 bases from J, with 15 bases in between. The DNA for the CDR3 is TGTGCCAGCAGTTTGGTGCCCCGAGGCGGGCAGTTCTTC. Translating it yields CASSLVPRGGQFF.

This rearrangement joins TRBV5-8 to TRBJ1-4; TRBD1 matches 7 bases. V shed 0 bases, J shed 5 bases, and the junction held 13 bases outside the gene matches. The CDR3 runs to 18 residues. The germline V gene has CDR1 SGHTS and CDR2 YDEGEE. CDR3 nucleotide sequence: TGTGCCAGCAGCTTGGGGGCCGGGACAGTCAAACTAAATGAAAAACTGTTTTTT. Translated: CASSLGAGTVKLNEKLFF.